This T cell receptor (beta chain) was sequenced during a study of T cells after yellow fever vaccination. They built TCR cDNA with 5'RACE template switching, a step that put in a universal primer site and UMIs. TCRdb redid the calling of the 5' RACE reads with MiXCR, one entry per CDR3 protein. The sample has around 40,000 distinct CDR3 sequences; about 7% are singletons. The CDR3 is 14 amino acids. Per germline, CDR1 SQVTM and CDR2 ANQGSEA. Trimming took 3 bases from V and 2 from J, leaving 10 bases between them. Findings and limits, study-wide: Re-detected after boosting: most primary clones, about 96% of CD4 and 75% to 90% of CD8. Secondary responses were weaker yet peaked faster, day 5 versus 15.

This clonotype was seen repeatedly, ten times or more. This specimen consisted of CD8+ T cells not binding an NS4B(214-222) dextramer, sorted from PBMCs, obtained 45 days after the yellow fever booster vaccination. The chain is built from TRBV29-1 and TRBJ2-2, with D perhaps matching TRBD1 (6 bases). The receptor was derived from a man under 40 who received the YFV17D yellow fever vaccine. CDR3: CSVDPGVNTGELFF. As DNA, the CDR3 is TGCAGCGTTGATCCAGGGGTAAACACCGGGGAGCTGTTTTTT.